This T cell receptor (beta chain) was recovered during a study of cytomegalovirus exposure and HLA in healthy donors. Trimming shortened V by 1 base and J by 6 bases, and 12 bases separated the two germline ends. CDR1 SEHNR and CDR2 FQNEAQ come from the germline V gene (reference sequence). CDR3 size: 14 residues. On this clone: Its antigen remains unknown. The sample contains more than one DNA sequence encoding this CDR3.

Overall study results and limits: Among CMV-associated TCR beta chains, most appeared HLA-restricted in a later analysis. Earlier findings revealed that most TCR beta V segments proved productive either about 90% or about 30% of the time.

Primers: 60 Vbeta forward and 13 Jbeta reverse. Assay: immunoSEQ multiplex PCR; the TCRdb copy retains only in-frame clones and omits some. The sample records some 200,000 clones, approximately 70% being singletons. The sequence derives from a man aged 40-55 years in good health and CMV-seropositive. The rearrangement uses TRBV7-9 and TRBJ1-2; a weak D match, TRBD1 (6 bases). Sequenced: PBMCs. The chain's CDR3 is CASSLETGSNGYTF. Here the CDR3 DNA reads TGTGCCAGCAGCTTAGAAACAGGGAGCAATGGCTACACCTTC.